This T cell receptor beta chain was documented in a study of shared clonotypes between healthy human individuals (TCRdb year 2020). In the study overall: Three men and two women, aged 18 to 49 years, made up the cohort. To estimate repertoire size and how much clonotype sharing occurs between individuals, the study deeply sequenced the blood TCR repertoires of several healthy adults. To increase sequencing depth and limit assay-specific biases, different laboratories used diverse techniques to prepare libraries and sequence TCR repertoires. Per donor, leukapheresis produced somewhere between about 0.8 and 9.5 billion PBMCs.

The investigation overall reported the following: Sampling was limited to blood, and TCR repertoires in tissue likely differ from TCR repertoires in blood. Based on pairwise subsampling, the degree of clonotype sharing among donors was expected to be affected by sequencing depth. Because the study included a small number of donors, the genetic and exposure-history diversity represented was limited.

CDR1 and CDR2 (ENHRY, SYGVKD) derive from the germline V gene. V trim: 11 bases; J trim: 3 bases; unmatched bases: 9. The CDR3 contains 14 residues, cysteine and phenylalanine counted. Here the CDR3 DNA is all that survives: 42 bases in frame from base 1. Using the deep immunoSEQ assay, TCR CDR3 regions were amplified from genomic DNA by multiplex PCR. For each cell subset, the extracted genomic DNA was distributed evenly across all wells of several immunoSEQ 96-well plates, and each plate served as one replicate. For unsorted PBMC, approximately 290 ng of genomic DNA, equivalent to 25,000 to 35,000 T cell genomes, went into each replicate PCR. Ten immunoSEQ deep assay plates were used to sequence unsorted PBMC genomic DNA. The purified libraries were quantified using a Qubit 3.0 fluorometer, sized with a Bioanalyzer 2100, and then quantified again using the KAPA Library Quantification kit. Each immunoSEQ 96-well plate was sequenced on its own single-read 150-cycle Illumina NextSeq 550 flow cell. Concerning the study's data processing: Because only junctional sequences without quality scores were contained in the immunoSEQ output, filtering matching that applied to full-length reads could not be performed. Sequences were annotated with PyIR, a Python wrapper for IgBLAST v1.9, using IMGT germline references to assign V/J genes and CDR3. Reads were removed for weak V/J assignments (E-value above 1e-6), missing CDR3, stop codons, out-of-frame junctions, or ambiguous translated residues. V3J clonotypes were defined as sequences sharing the same inferred V gene, J gene, and CDR3 amino acid sequence. To compute the percentage overlap between repertoires, the number of shared unique clonotypes was divided by the size of the smaller repertoire. Richness of each repertoire was evaluated using RTK rarefaction, the Chao1 estimator, and Recon v2.1 estimates of unobserved clonotypes. TCRdb limited this immuneACCESS table to in-frame rearrangements with V and J called. A share of clones is missing; checked studies link under half to unresolved V genes, and the rest is unexplained. For V, J and clone size, that table is used; D and trimming come from the DNA. This sample gives hundreds of thousands of clones in total; around three quarters of them show up just once. About 12% of the sample belongs to the ten largest clones.

Worth noting for this clone: It has no known antigen specificity. No base qualities exist here, and no much larger clone lies one base off it.

The donors were healthy, HIV-negative adults with no recently reported acute infections or vaccinations. All donors were Caucasian adults living in Nashville, Tennessee, USA. For unsorted samples, about 90 million PBMCs were counted and genomic DNA was extracted with the QIAamp DNA Blood Mini kit. After blood collection by leukapheresis, PBMCs were isolated using Ficoll-Histopaque density gradient centrifugation and then cryopreserved in the vapor phase of liquid nitrogen. The sequencing input was PBMCs. The sequence is built from TRBV10-3 and TRBJ1-4; 7 bases in between match TRBD1. The sequence derives from a woman aged 40 to 50 in good health. Some clones in this sample may be carry-over from other donors' samples. The CDR3: CAAQGGTANEKLFF. At the DNA level, the sequence is TGTGCCGCCCAGGGCGGGACAGCTAATGAAAAACTGTTTTTT.